This T cell receptor beta chain was profiled in a study of blood T cell repertoires in COVID-19. Trimming stripped 5 bases from V and 0 bases from J, with 12 bases between. The CDR3 spans 15 residues. Germline lookup yields CDR1 SGHRS and CDR2 YFSETQ. Sequencing used immunoSEQ multiplex PCR; TCRdb keeps in-frame clones, though not all of them. This table holds about 270,000 clones, over 70% found once. The receptor was isolated from a man of 80 years or more with acute or convalescent COVID-19. The chain combines TRBV5-1 with TRBJ2-1; tentatively, D is TRBD2 (5 bases). Material: peripheral blood. This chain's CDR3 is CASRRTGLSYNEQFF. For the CDR3, the DNA is TGCGCCAGCAGGCGGACTGGTCTCTCCTACAATGAGCAGTTCTTC. The whole variable domain, remainder taken from reference TRBV5-1 and TRBJ2-1, is KAGVTQTPRYLIKTRGQQVTLSCSPISGHRSVSWYQQTPGQGLQFLFEYFSETQRNKGNFPGRFSGRQFSNSRSEMNVSTLELGDSALYLCASRRTGLSYNEQFFGPGTRLTVL.